What follows are 21 T cell receptor beta chains derived from one specimen sequenced in a study of cytomegalovirus exposure and HLA in healthy donors. A multiplex PCR was run with 60 Vbeta primers and 13 Jbeta primers. The method was immunoSEQ multiplex PCR; TCRdb's version includes in-frame clones alone and lacks a portion of them. The sample has more than 100,000 clones, 8.9% seen once; the top ten hold roughly 6.4%. The sample comprised PBMCs. All receptors come from a woman between 35 and 50 years old in good health and CMV-seropositive.

This clone occurred a few times. The J gene is TRBJ2-1, the V gene TRBV6-1; 7 nucleotides align to TRBD2. This CDR3 comprises 12 residues. Germline V gene data show CDR1 as MNHNS and CDR2 as SASEGT. V shed 8 bases, J shed 8 bases, and the junction held 6 bases outside the gene matches. The CDR3 DNA sequence: TGTGCCAGCGGGGGGGGGATTGATGAGCAGTTCTTC. Amino acid sequence: CASGGGIDEQFF.

The chain employs TRBV7-8 and TRBJ2-5; possible D gene TRBD1, 6 bases. The V end lost 3 bases, the J end lost 2 bases, and 16 bases lay between the germline ends. This CDR3 contains 16 residues. In germline, CDR1 is SGHVS, CDR2 FQNEAQ. The CDR3 region has the DNA TGTGCCAGCAGCTTTTTTCTTGGAACAGGGCAAGAGACCCAGTACTTC. Translation: CASSFFLGTGQETQYF.

In this sample, this clone turned up a few times. The rearrangement uses TRBV29-1 and TRBJ1-3, with TRBD1 matching 7 bases. Germline loops: CDR1 SQVTM, CDR2 ANQGSEA. This CDR3 has 14 amino acids. V was clipped by 6 bases and J by 3 bases; unmatched bases: 8. CDR3 sequence: CSVQRNRGGNTIYF. The CDR3 DNA is TGCAGCGTACAAAGGAACAGGGGTGGAAACACCATATATTTT. Supplemented by reference TRBV29-1 and TRBJ1-3, the full variable domain reads SAVISQKPSRDICQRGTSLTIQCQVDSQVTMMFWYRQQPGQSLTLIATANQGSEATYESGFVIDKFPISRPNLTFSTLTVSNMSPEDSSIYLCSVQRNRGGNTIYFGEGSWLTVV.

The genes are TRBV6-5 and TRBJ1-1, with 11 positions matching TRBD1. The CDR3 contains 15 residues. With V trimmed by 6 bases and J by 5 bases, 8 bases remained unmatched. Germline loops: CDR1 MNHEY, CDR2 SVGAGI. The CDR3 DNA reads as TGTGCCAGCAGGATAGAGGGACAGGGGGGGACTGAAGCTTTCTTT. Its translation: CASRIEGQGGTEAFF.

The chain joins TRBV27 to TRBJ2-5; TRBD2 matches 7 bases. V dropped 3 bases and J dropped 0; count of bases not matched to a gene: 4. The CDR3 length is 15 residues. Germline values: CDR1 MNHEY, CDR2 SMNVEV (reference sequence). The DNA for the CDR3 is TGTGCCAGCAGTTTGCTAGCGGTCCACCAAGAGACCCAGTACTTC. It yields the protein CASSLLAVHQETQYF.

This rearrangement joins TRBV6-5 to TRBJ2-7; D is perhaps TRBD2 (6 bases). The CDR3 sequence is 15 residues long. Germline CDR1 MNHEY, CDR2 SVGAGI. Trimming removed 5 bases at V and 4 bases at J, with 18 bases between. CDR3 protein: CASSPLGGMGYEQYF. CDR3 coding DNA: TGTGCCAGCAGTCCCCTCGGCGGGATGGGGTACGAGCAGTACTTC.

This clone was observed at least ten times. This chain connects TRBV4-3 to TRBJ2-3, with a weak D call TRBD2 (7 bases). Germline V gene data show CDR1 as LGHNA and CDR2 as YSLEER. Deletions cut 4 bases from V and 4 bases from J, with 15 bases between. The CDR3 totals 15 residues. The CDR3 loop reads CASSPLWRGPDTQYF. For the CDR3, the DNA is TGCGCCAGCAGCCCCCTGTGGCGGGGGCCAGATACGCAGTATTTT.

This clone has just a few counts. This chain uses TRBV6-5 with TRBJ2-1; the match to TRBD1 covers 11 bases. CDR3 length: 15 residues. After removal of 6 bases from V and 9 bases from J, the junction contained 10 bases not matched to a gene. Germline values: CDR1 MNHEY, CDR2 SVGAGI. In DNA, the CDR3 is TGTGCCAGCAGCCCTTCGGACAGGGGGCATGGTGAGCAGTTCTTC. This gives the protein CASSPSDRGHGEQFF.

In this sample, this clone turned up a few times. The rearrangement uses TRBV5-4 and TRBJ2-7; TRBD1 might be the D (6 bases). Germline values: CDR1 SGHNT, CDR2 YYREEE (reference sequence). The CDR3 covers 13 residues. Trimming removed 4 bases from V and 3 bases from J, with 11 bases in between. CDR3 loop: CASSIQGLYEQYF. For the CDR3, the DNA is TGTGCCAGCAGCATACAGGGTCTCTACGAGCAGTACTTC.

This clone has just a few counts. This chain uses TRBV7-2 with TRBJ1-2; 9 positions match TRBD1. This CDR3 contains 14 residues. Trimming cost V 0 bases and J 5 bases; bases outside gene matches: 1. Germline V gives CDR1 SGHTA, CDR2 FQGNSA. The CDR3 protein is CASSLAGQGYGYTF. The CDR3 nucleotides read TGTGCCAGCAGCTTAGCGGGACAGGGATATGGCTACACCTTC.

The rearrangement uses TRBV5-1 and TRBJ2-7; maybe TRBD1 (6 bases). V dropped 4 bases and J dropped 0 bases, with 14 bases sitting between them. The CDR3 covers 15 residues. Germline loops: CDR1 SGHRS, CDR2 YFSETQ. In DNA, the CDR3 is TGCGCCAGCAGCAGTACAGGGATGAGCTCCTACGAGCAGTACTTC. Residues: CASSSTGMSSYEQYF.

This sequence joins TRBV7-9 and TRBJ2-3, with TRBD2 matching over 11 bases. This CDR3 comprises 14 residues. The trim removed 2 bases at V and 6 bases at J, leaving 1 base unmatched. Germline values: CDR1 SEHNR, CDR2 FQNEAQ (reference sequence). The CDR3 loop is CASSLIAGGDTQYF. CDR3 nucleotide sequence: TGTGCCAGCAGCTTAATAGCGGGGGGGGATACGCAGTATTTT. The variable domain in full, completed from reference TRBV7-9 and TRBJ2-3, reads DTGVSQNPRHKITKRGQNVTFRCDPISEHNRLYWYRQTLGQGPEFLTYFQNEAQLEKSRLLSDRFSAERPKGSFSTLEIQRTEQGDSAMYLCASSLIAGGDTQYFGPGTRLTVL.

The gene calls are TRBV18 and TRBJ2-2; 7 bases are shared with TRBD1. CDR1 and CDR2 from the germline V gene are KGHSH and LQKENI. V shed 2 bases, J shed 2 bases, and the junction held 11 bases outside the gene matches. This CDR3 contains 18 residues. CDR3 nucleotides: TGTGCCAGCTCACCATTTTATCCGGGACAGATTAACACCGGGGAGCTGTTTTTT. This codes for CASSPFYPGQINTGELFF. Full variable domain (missing parts from reference TRBV18 and TRBJ2-2): NAGVMQNPRHLVRRRGQEARLRCSPMKGHSHVYWYRQLPEEGLKFMVYLQKENIIDESGMPKERFSAEFPKEGPSILRIQQVVRGDSAAYFCASSPFYPGQINTGELFFGEGSRLTVL.

V and J are TRBV18 and TRBJ1-1; tentatively, D is TRBD1 (6 bases). CDR1 is KGHSH, CDR2 LQKENI, per germline. V was shortened by 6 bases and J by 0 bases, with 11 bases between the two germline ends. This CDR3 spans 14 amino acids. CDR3 region: CASSRQEMNTEAFF. Written as DNA, the CDR3 is TGTGCCAGCTCCCGACAGGAGATGAACACTGAAGCTTTCTTT.

The V call is TRBV6-6, the J call TRBJ1-4; D is possibly TRBD1 (5 bases). The V gene's germline CDR1 is MNHNY and CDR2 SVGAGI (reference sequence). V lost 4 bases and J 3 bases, leaving 9 bases between the germline ends. This CDR3 has 14 amino acids. CDR3 loop: CASSSRAPNEKLFF. For the CDR3, the DNA is TGTGCCAGCAGTTCCAGGGCTCCTAATGAAAAACTGTTTTTT.

This chain links TRBV12-2 with TRBJ1-1; the table's D call TRBD1 went unverified against the DNA. TRBV12-2 is a known pseudogene. This CDR3 contains 21 residues. In DNA, the CDR3 is TGTGCAAGTCGCTCACCTGATTCCGGGACAGGGGCAATGTTCCAGTACACTGAAGCTTTCTTT. It specifies CASRSPDSGTGAMFQYTEAFF.

This clone turned up a few times. The chain employs TRBV2 and TRBJ2-7, with 8 positions matching TRBD1. Trimming at V came to 8 bases and at J to 5 bases, leaving 2 bases not matched to a gene. The length of the CDR3 is 11 residues. Germline V gene sequence: CDR1 SNHLY, CDR2 FYNNEI. In nucleotides, the CDR3 is TGTGCCAGCGGACAGGGAGACGAGCAGTACTTC. It codes for CASGQGDEQYF.

The J gene is TRBJ2-1, the V gene TRBV27, with 9 bases lining up with TRBD2. Per germline, CDR1 MNHEY and CDR2 SMNVEV (reference sequence). The CDR3 totals 17 residues. The junction had 18 bases not matched to a gene; V was cut back by 5 bases and J by 10 bases. CDR3 coding DNA: TGTGCCAGCAGTCATAAGATTAGCGGGGGCCCATACGTAGAGCAGTTCTTC. Translated, it gives CASSHKISGGPYVEQFF.

This clone has only a few counts. The genes are TRBV10-1 and TRBJ2-2; no firm D call. Germline-derived CDR1 and CDR2 are WNHNN and SYGVQD (reference sequence). Deletions cut 5 bases from V and 1 base from J, with 11 bases between. This CDR3 contains 15 residues. CDR3 in amino acids: CASSPPHRNTGELFF. For the CDR3, the DNA is TGCGCCAGCAGTCCTCCCCACAGGAACACCGGGGAGCTGTTTTTT.

This chain uses TRBV6-1 with TRBJ1-1; D ambiguous. The CDR3 covers 14 residues. CDR1 and CDR2 (germline): MNHNS, SASEGT. Trimming took 5 bases from V and 2 from J, leaving 12 bases between them. The CDR3 DNA reads as TGTGCCAGCAGTTCCACGGGGTACAACACTGAAGCTTTCTTT. Encoded protein: CASSSTGYNTEAFF.

This clone was counted a few times. This rearrangement joins TRBV29-1 to TRBJ1-2, with TRBD1 as a possible D gene (5 bases). Germline loops: CDR1 SQVTM, CDR2 ANQGSEA. Trimming left V 2 bases short and J 3 bases short, with 10 bases between. This CDR3 has 13 amino acids. This CDR3 reads CSVEQDTYYGYTF. The CDR3 coding sequence is TGCAGCGTTGAACAGGACACCTACTATGGCTACACCTTC. The full variable domain, in which reference TRBV29-1 and TRBJ1-2 provide the parts outside the CDR3, is SAVISQKPSRDICQRGTSLTIQCQVDSQVTMMFWYRQQPGQSLTLIATANQGSEATYESGFVIDKFPISRPNLTFSTLTVSNMSPEDSSIYLCSVEQDTYYGYTFGSGTRLTVV.